A single sample is the source of the 15 T cell receptor beta chains below, sequenced in a study of shared clonotypes between healthy human individuals. Libraries were prepared by immunoSEQ multiplex PCR; TCRdb keeps only in-frame clonotypes and omits some of them. The sample contains about half a million clones, approximately 78% of which appear only once. The source material was PBMCs. The receptors were sampled from a middle-aged woman in good health. Some clones in this sample may be carry-over from other donors' samples.

The chain is built from TRBV7-2 and TRBJ2-7, with D possibly matching TRBD2 (5 bases). In germline, CDR1 is SGHTA, CDR2 FQGNSA. The CDR3 totals 16 residues. Trimming cost V 2 bases and J 6 bases, with 20 bases left between them. Here the CDR3 reads CASSLMAGNPDSEQYF. The CDR3 region has the DNA TGTGCCAGCAGCTTAATGGCGGGTAATCCCGATAGCGAGCAGTACTTC.

J is TRBJ1-2 and V is TRBV2; 7 bases agree with TRBD1. The V gene's germline CDR1 is SNHLY and CDR2 FYNNEI. The CDR3 extends over 14 amino acids. Trimming cost V 6 bases and J 3 bases; bases outside gene matches: 7. CDR3 sequence (DNA): TGTGCCAGCAGACAAGGACAGGCCCACTATGGCTACACCTTC. Protein sequence: CASRQGQAHYGYTF.

The chain links TRBV9 to TRBJ2-3; 8 bases line up with TRBD2. CDR1 and CDR2 from the germline V gene are SGDLS and YYNGEE. V trimming: 0 bases; J trimming: 2 bases; junction bases outside the gene matches: 2. This CDR3 spans 15 amino acids. CDR3 residues: CASSVEGLATDTQYF. CDR3 coding DNA: TGTGCCAGCAGCGTAGAAGGACTAGCCACAGATACGCAGTATTTT.

This clone was found a few times. This chain uses TRBV10-3 with TRBJ1-1, with TRBD1 matching over 8 bases. This CDR3 is 13 amino acids long. V trimming: 9 bases; J trimming: 3 bases; junction bases outside the gene matches: 6. Per the germline V gene, CDR1 is ENHRY and CDR2 is SYGVKD. The CDR3 region is CAIQQGGDTEAFF. DNA for the CDR3: TGTGCCATTCAACAGGGGGGAGACACTGAAGCTTTCTTT.

Comment on this clone: Different DNA sequences within this sample yield the same CDR3. The J gene is TRBJ1-2, the V gene TRBV19; a possible D gene is TRBD1 (5 bases). The CDR3 is 14 residues long. The germline CDR1 and CDR2 sequences are LNHDA and SQIVND (reference sequence). Trimming removed 3 bases from V and 2 bases from J, with 10 bases in between. The CDR3 DNA reads as TGTGCCAGTAGTATCCCGGGACTGAACTATGGCTACACCTTC. Translation gives CASSIPGLNYGYTF.

J is TRBJ1-2 and V is TRBV11-2, with 11 bases aligning to TRBD1. Trimming took 5 bases from V and 5 from J; bases not matched to a gene: 10. Germline-derived CDR1 and CDR2 are SGHAT and FQNNGV. There are 16 residues in the CDR3. This chain's CDR3 is CASSPSPGQGGYGYTF. The DNA of the CDR3 is TGTGCCAGCAGCCCGTCGCCGGGACAGGGGGGATATGGCTACACCTTC.

To note about this clone: This is likely an artifact of a read error, given a far larger clone one base away. The V and J genes are TRBV7-6 and TRBJ1-1; 9 nucleotides line up with TRBD1. From germline, CDR1 is SGHVS and CDR2 FNYEAQ. V trimming: 5 bases; J trimming: 3 bases; junction bases outside the gene matches: 10. CDR3 size: 16 residues. The CDR3 loop is CASSRGTGITDTEAFF. The CDR3 DNA follows: TGTGCCAGCAGCCGAGGGACAGGGATTACGGACACTGAAGCTTTCTTT.

This clone showed up many times. The rearrangement links TRBV11-3 to TRBJ2-2; 7 nucleotides agree with TRBD2. V trimming: 4 bases; J trimming: 1 base; junction bases outside the gene matches: 9. The CDR3 is 17 residues long. CDR1 is SGHNT, CDR2 YENEEA, per germline. The CDR3 sequence is CASSSSASGENTGELFF. Here the CDR3 DNA reads TGTGCCAGCAGCTCCTCAGCGAGCGGGGAGAACACCGGGGAGCTGTTTTTT.

Points on this clone: This likely came from a read error, as a far larger clone is one base away. The CDR3 protein is CASSQGALAGGSSYNEQFF. The CDR3 DNA follows: TGTGCCAGCAGCCAGGGGGCACTAGCGGGAGGGAGCTCCTACAATGAGCAGTTCTTC. This sequence joins TRBV7-6 and TRBJ2-1, with TRBD2 matching over 13 bases. V shed 5 bases, J shed 0 bases, and the junction held 10 bases outside the gene matches. Looked up from germline, CDR1 is SGHVS and CDR2 is FNYEAQ. The CDR3 consists of 19 residues.

The rearrangement joins TRBV5-6 to TRBJ2-7, with a weak D call TRBD2 (5 bases). Trimming stripped 3 bases from V and 4 bases from J, with 20 bases between. CDR1 is SGHDT, CDR2 YYEEEE, per germline. The CDR3 is 16 amino acids. The CDR3 loop reads CASSSGLGVGGYEQYF. The DNA of the CDR3 is TGTGCCAGCAGCTCGGGGTTAGGAGTAGGTGGGTACGAGCAGTACTTC.

This clone came up once. The germline gene is not matched at one end of the junction; a read error may be the cause. The gene calls are TRBV7-7 and TRBJ2-5; TRBD2 matches at 15 bases. In germline, CDR1 is SSHAT, CDR2 FNYEAQ (reference sequence). This CDR3 region has 16 residues. The CDR3: CASSSGLAGGQETQYF. The DNA of the CDR3 is TGTGCTAGCAGCTCCGGACTAGCGGGAGGGCAAGAGACCCAGTACTTC.

The chain has TRBV5-8 and TRBJ2-2; D might be TRBD1 or TRBD2, each matching 5 bases. CDR1 SGHTS and CDR2 YDEGEE come from the germline V gene. V was shortened by 4 bases and J by 0 bases, with 10 bases between the two germline ends. The CDR3 is made up of 15 amino acids. CDR3 bases: TGTGCCAGCAGCAGCCGGGACCCGAACACCGGGGAGCTGTTTTTT. Translating it yields CASSSRDPNTGELFF.

The rearrangement joins TRBV6-4 to TRBJ1-1; TRBD1 is a possible D gene (5 bases). CDR1 is MRHNA and CDR2 is SNTAGT in the germline V gene. The V end was cut by 6 bases, the J end by 6 bases, with 17 bases between. This CDR3 is built from 14 residues. The CDR3 reads CASRDTYLGPEAFF. CDR3 sequence (DNA): TGTGCCAGCAGAGATACTTACCTGGGACCTGAAGCTTTCTTT.

This clone occurred a few times. The CDR3 region has the DNA TGTGCCAGCAGTTTGAGGCGGGAGTCTGGCGAGCAGTACTTC. Its translation: CASSLRRESGEQYF. V is TRBV27 and J is TRBJ2-7; 7 bases fit TRBD2. CDR1 and CDR2 (germline): MNHEY, SMNVEV (reference sequence). This CDR3 comprises 14 residues. J was trimmed by 6 bases and V by 3 bases; bases with no gene match: 8.

The rearrangement uses TRBV15 and TRBJ2-3, with D unresolved. The CDR3 spans 12 residues. Trimming removed 8 bases at V and 4 bases at J, with 10 bases between. Germline CDR1 and CDR2: LNHNV and YYDKDF (reference sequence). The CDR3 spells CATRFGSDTQYF. The CDR3 coding sequence is TGTGCCACCCGCTTTGGTTCAGATACGCAGTATTTT.